This T cell receptor (beta chain) was sequenced in a study of T cell repertoires in cytomegalovirus infection. Study summary: HLA-B-restricted CMV epitopes that are well studied, plus recently identified HLA-C-restricted ones, were used by the study. Study-wide results and caveats: The study identified carriers of CMV plus the relevant HLA from cumulative public TCR beta family frequency. Ex vivo, HLA-C-restricted CMV-specific TCR beta clonotypes prevailed over the rest of the response.

TCRdb used MiXCR to reprocess the reads, holding one entry per CDR3 protein. The table records 300,000 to 400,000 distinct CDR3 sequences, 25% to 30% of them present only once. At least ten counts were recorded for this clonotype. Its antigen remains unidentified. V lost 0 bases to trimming and J lost 9 bases, with 9 bases between them. This CDR3 comprises 12 residues. CDR1 is SNHLY and CDR2 is FYNNEI in the germline V gene. The TCR originated in a human donor in good health (CMV status not recorded). Some clones in this sample may be carry-over from other donors' samples. The chain recombines TRBV2 with TRBJ2-7; D may match TRBD1 or TRBD2 (5 bases each). This specimen was cultured PBMCs, taken from culture after CMV antigen stimulation. The CDR3 coding sequence is TGTGCCAGCAGTGAAGCCCCTGGGGGGCAGTACTTC. This gives the protein CASSEAPGGQYF.